These 13 T cell receptor beta chains were sequenced from one sample in a study of cytomegalovirus exposure and HLA in healthy donors. With 60 Vbeta and 13 Jbeta primers, the PCR was carried out. Sequencing was performed with immunoSEQ multiplex PCR; in TCRdb, only in-frame clones are kept and a portion is missing. The sample carries 95,000 to 150,000 clones, 83% recorded once. Sequencing input: PBMCs. The receptors stem from a man aged 18 to 29 in good health and CMV-seropositive.

The chain uses TRBV5-1 and TRBJ2-1, with TRBD2 matching over 9 bases. The CDR3 spans 17 residues. CDR1 and CDR2 (germline): SGHRS, YFSETQ. The trim removed 4 bases at V and 8 bases at J, leaving 16 bases unmatched. The CDR3 region is CASSMGWAAGGRDEQFF. For the CDR3, the DNA is TGCGCCAGCAGCATGGGTTGGGCGGCGGGGGGGCGCGATGAGCAGTTCTTC.

This chain connects TRBV5-1 to TRBJ2-7; D uncertain. The V and J ends lost 6 bases and 2 bases respectively, with 18 bases between them. The CDR3 sequence is 15 residues long. The V gene's germline CDR1 is SGHRS and CDR2 YFSETQ. The CDR3 nucleotides read TGCGCCAGCATCCCAGGTCCAGCCGAACCCTACGAGCAGTACTTC. Translated, it gives CASIPGPAEPYEQYF.

Only one count was recorded for this clone. The chain carries TRBV2 and TRBJ1-1; 7 nucleotides match TRBD1. Germline V gene lookup returns CDR1 SNHLY and CDR2 FYNNEI. This CDR3 region has 17 residues. The V gene end was trimmed by 6 bases and the J gene end by 3 bases; junction bases not matched to a gene: 16. The CDR3 sequence is CASSLGQGGILDTEAFF. The CDR3 coding sequence is TGTGCCAGCAGCCTGGGGCAGGGGGGAATTCTGGACACTGAAGCTTTCTTT. The complete variable domain, with remaining parts taken from reference TRBV2 and TRBJ1-1, reads EPEVTQTPSHQVTQMGQEVILRCVPISNHLYFYWYRQILGQKVEFLVSFYNNEISEKSEIFDDQFSVERPDGSNFTLKIRSTKLEDSAMYFCASSLGQGGILDTEAFFGQGTRLTVV.

The rearrangement links TRBV2 to TRBJ1-6; TRBD1 aligns across 8 bases. The CDR3 extends over 16 amino acids. In germline, CDR1 is SNHLY, CDR2 FYNNEI. Trimming at V came to 2 bases and at J to 8 bases, leaving 8 bases not matched to a gene. The CDR3 loop is CASSEQGAKIHSPLHF. Written as DNA, the CDR3 is TGTGCCAGCAGTGAACAGGGGGCCAAGATCCATTCACCCCTCCACTTT.

The chain recombines TRBV19 with TRBJ2-7, with 10 bases matching TRBD1. J gave up 5 bases and V 5 bases, and 6 bases lay outside the gene matches. The germline gives CDR1 LNHDA, CDR2 SQIVND (reference sequence). The CDR3 is 14 residues long. CDR3 DNA: TGTGCCAGTAGTCTTAGACAGGGGGCAGACGAGCAGTACTTC. Its translation: CASSLRQGADEQYF. The full variable domain, with the rest looked up from reference TRBV19 and TRBJ2-7, is DGGITQSPKYLFRKEGQNVTLSCEQNLNHDAMYWYRQDPGQGLRLIYYSQIVNDFQKGDIAEGYSVSREKKESFPLTVTSAQKNPTAFYLCASSLRQGADEQYFGPGTRLTVT.

The rearrangement links TRBV11-2 to TRBJ2-5; TRBD2 matches at 9 bases. There are 16 residues in the CDR3. Germline trimming cut 5 bases from V and 5 bases from J; bases unmatched to any gene: 12. The germline V gene encodes CDR1 SGHAT and CDR2 FQNNGV. The CDR3 is CASSPRGGGERETQYF. The DNA of the CDR3 is TGTGCCAGCAGCCCCCGGGGCGGGGGGGAGCGGGAGACCCAGTACTTC.

The rearrangement links TRBV30 to TRBJ1-1; D gene unclear. The V and J ends lost 3 bases and 1 base respectively, with 9 bases between them. The CDR3 totals 13 residues. Germline lookup yields CDR1 GTSNPN and CDR2 SVGIG (reference sequence). DNA of the CDR3: TGTGCCTGGAGCCTAACGGGGAACACTGAAGCTTTCTTT. Translating gives CAWSLTGNTEAFF.

The rearrangement joins TRBV5-1 to TRBJ1-2, with 7 positions matching TRBD1. The CDR3 runs to 17 residues. Per the germline V gene, CDR1 is SGHRS and CDR2 is YFSETQ. After removal of 0 bases from V and 2 bases from J, the junction contained 10 bases not matched to a gene. CDR3 nucleotide sequence: TGCGCCAGCAGCTTGGTCCCGGGGGACAGTTTCAACTATGGCTACACCTTC. It is translated as CASSLVPGDSFNYGYTF.

This sequence joins TRBV11-2 and TRBJ1-1; TRBD1 matches at 9 bases. V trimming: 1 base; J trimming: 4 bases; junction bases outside the gene matches: 4. The germline gives CDR1 SGHAT, CDR2 FQNNGV. This CDR3 is built from 15 residues. The CDR3 region has the DNA TGTGCCAGCAGCTTAGGACAGGGGGTTGTCACTGAAGCTTTCTTT. This translates into CASSLGQGVVTEAFF. Full variable domain (rest looked up from reference TRBV11-2 and TRBJ1-1): EAGVAQSPRYKIIEKRQSVAFWCNPISGHATLYWYQQILGQGPKLLIQFQNNGVVDDSQLPKDRFSAERLKGVDSTLKIQPAKLEDSAVYLCASSLGQGVVTEAFFGQGTRLTVV.

This clone turned up a few times. The rearrangement joins TRBV7-9 to TRBJ2-7, with TRBD2 as a possible D gene (6 bases). There are 14 residues in the CDR3. The germline V gene encodes CDR1 SEHNR and CDR2 FQNEAQ (reference sequence). With 4 bases removed from V and 4 bases from J, the gap between germline ends came to 14 bases. CDR3 sequence (DNA): TGTGCCAGCAGCTCCCAAGGGGCGGGGTACGAGCAGTACTTC. This encodes CASSSQGAGYEQYF.

The V call is TRBV2, the J call TRBJ2-5, with 8 positions matching TRBD2. V shed 8 bases and J 4 bases; nucleotides not matched to a gene: 18. The germline CDR1 and CDR2 sequences are SNHLY and FYNNEI. The CDR3 is 17 residues long. In DNA, the CDR3 is TGTGCCAGCCGACCGGGACTAGAGGTGGGGCAGCGAGAGACCCAGTACTTC. Translated, it gives CASRPGLEVGQRETQYF. Complete variable domain (other parts from reference TRBV2 and TRBJ2-5): EPEVTQTPSHQVTQMGQEVILRCVPISNHLYFYWYRQILGQKVEFLVSFYNNEISEKSEIFDDQFSVERPDGSNFTLKIRSTKLEDSAMYFCASRPGLEVGQRETQYFGPGTRLLVL.

The chain links TRBV5-8 to TRBJ1-1, with a possible D match to TRBD1 (5 bases). V shed 4 bases and J shed 0 bases, with 13 bases lying between them. CDR1 SGHTS and CDR2 YDEGEE come from the germline V gene. The CDR3 totals 15 residues. CDR3 DNA sequence: TGTGCCAGCAGCCTCGGAGGGACCATGAACACTGAAGCTTTCTTT. Its translation: CASSLGGTMNTEAFF.

The chain couples TRBV5-1 to TRBJ1-6, with TRBD1 as a possible D gene (6 bases). Germline assignment: CDR1 SGHRS and CDR2 YFSETQ. The CDR3 has 14 residues. V shed 0 bases and J shed 7 bases, with 8 bases lying between them. Here the CDR3 DNA reads TGCGCCAGCAGCTTGGACAGGGAAAATTCACCCCTCCACTTT. Amino acid sequence: CASSLDRENSPLHF. The full variable domain, completed using reference TRBV5-1 and TRBJ1-6, is KAGVTQTPRYLIKTRGQQVTLSCSPISGHRSVSWYQQTPGQGLQFLFEYFSETQRNKGNFPGRFSGRQFSNSRSEMNVSTLELGDSALYLCASSLDRENSPLHFGNGTRLTVT.